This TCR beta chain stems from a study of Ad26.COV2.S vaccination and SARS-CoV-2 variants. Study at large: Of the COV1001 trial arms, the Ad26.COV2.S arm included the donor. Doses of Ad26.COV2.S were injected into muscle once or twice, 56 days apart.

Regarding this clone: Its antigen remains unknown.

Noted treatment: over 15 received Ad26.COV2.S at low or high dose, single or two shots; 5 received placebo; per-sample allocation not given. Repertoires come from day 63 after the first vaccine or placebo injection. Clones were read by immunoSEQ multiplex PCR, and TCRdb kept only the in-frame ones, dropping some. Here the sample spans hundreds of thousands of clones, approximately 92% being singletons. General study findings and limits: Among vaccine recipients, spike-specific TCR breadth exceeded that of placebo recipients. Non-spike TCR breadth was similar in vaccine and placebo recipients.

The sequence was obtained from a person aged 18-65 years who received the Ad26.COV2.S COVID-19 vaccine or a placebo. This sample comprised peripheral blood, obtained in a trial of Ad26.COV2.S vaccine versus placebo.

The CDR3: CATAMGADTEAFF. DNA for the CDR3: TGTGCCACAGCTATGGGGGCCGACACTGAAGCTTTCTTT. V is TRBV7-2 and J is TRBJ1-1, with D perhaps TRBD1 (6 bases). Germline V gives CDR1 SGHTA, CDR2 FQGNSA. The CDR3 sequence is 13 residues long. The V end was cut by 10 bases, the J end by 3 bases, with 15 bases between.